This T cell receptor (beta chain) is drawn from a study of identical twins. Study results and caveats: Not following the same donors, the study drew its conclusions from cross-sectional statistical analysis. The presence of invariant MAIT and iNKT cells could partly confound analyses of zero-insertion sequences.

Template switching, a step in the protocol, added a universal primer site, and cDNA carried unique molecular identifiers. TCRdb reprocessed the 5' RACE reads via MiXCR and lists one record per CDR3 protein. This table has around 650,000 distinct CDR3 sequences, about 7% appearing once. With respect to this clonotype: Its antigen is not known.

This sample was shared with a second study, whose subject was yellow fever vaccine responses in identical twins. That paper notes: Twins' vaccine T cell response reportedly gave the appearance of partial convergence and partial personalization.

The TCR originated in a woman aged 18-30 years in good health. The sequenced material came from PBMCs.

Here the CDR3 reads CASSFGTGGGNTIYF. The CDR3 DNA sequence: TGTGCCAGCAGCTTCGGGACAGGGGGAGGAAACACCATATATTTT. The chain combines TRBV11-2 with TRBJ1-3; 11 nucleotides line up with TRBD1. J was trimmed by 4 bases and V by 3 bases; bases with no gene match: 2. This CDR3 has 15 residues. CDR1 is SGHAT and CDR2 is FQNNGV in the germline V gene.